This is a list of T cell receptor beta chains from one sample in a study of blood T cell repertoires in COVID-19. The method was immunoSEQ multiplex PCR; TCRdb's version includes in-frame clones alone and lacks a portion of them. The sample holds 200,000 to 250,000 clones; about 82% are singletons and the top ten take 5.5% to 6.5%. The specimen was peripheral blood. These receptors were collected from a woman older than 75 with COVID-19, enrolled during active disease. CDR3s include the opening cysteine and the closing phenylalanine or tryptophan. A D gene is named only where the DNA matches it firmly. Rows may omit the clone size; those that give it use once, few, many or a size class.

d_gene	v_gene	abundance	j_gene	CDR3aa	CDR3nt
TRBD1	TRBV18	.	TRBJ2-7	CASSPGQIYEQYF	TGTGCCAGCTCACCGGGACAGATCTACGAGCAGTACTTC
TRBD1	TRBV6-6	.	TRBJ2-3	CASSYSGTGGADTQYF	TGTGCCAGCAGTTACTCTGGCACAGGGGGAGCAGATACGCAGTATTTT
TRBD1	TRBV11-3	.	TRBJ2-1	CASSLVGTGNYNEQFF	TGTGCCAGCAGCTTAGTTGGGACAGGGAACTACAATGAGCAGTTCTTC
.	TRBV21-1	once	TRBJ2-7	CASTPRVSVTYEQYF	TGTGCCAGCACCCCGAGAGTTTCCGTTACCTACGAGCAGTACTTC
TRBD1	TRBV28	.	TRBJ1-1	CASSPGQGPFGGAFF	TGTGCCAGCAGCCCCGGACAGGGCCCCTTTGGTGGAGCTTTCTTT
.	TRBV18	.	TRBJ2-3	CASSGEFTDTQYF	TGTGCCAGCTCAGGAGAATTCACAGATACGCAGTATTTT
TRBD2	TRBV2	.	TRBJ2-7	CASTSVRRHEQYF	TGTGCCAGTACTAGCGTCAGGAGACACGAGCAGTACTTC
.	TRBV18	.	TRBJ1-1	CASSPGRNTEAFF	TGTGCCAGCTCACCGGGGAGGAACACTGAAGCTTTCTTT
.	TRBV2	.	TRBJ1-5	CASRGAQGHQPQHF	TGTGCCAGCAGGGGAGCACAGGGCCATCAGCCCCAGCATTTT
TRBD1	TRBV12-3/TRBV12-4	.	TRBJ2-7	CASRLDRDEQYF	TGTGCCAGCAGACTAGACAGGGACGAGCAGTACTTC